The text below deals with one T cell receptor beta chain. It has no known antigen specificity. No base quality values were provided; no much bigger clone lies one nucleotide off. The record originates from a study of T cell responses to AZD1222 COVID-19 vaccine (dated by TCRdb to 2020 to 2023). In terms of the full investigation: A total of under 250 trial participants underwent TCR sequencing, of whom roughly 210 had received two doses of AZD1222 and some 25 had received two doses of the MenACWY control vaccine. Trial participants were enrolled into age subgroups of 18-55, 56-69 and 70-plus years, which contained around 150, 29 and 61 TCR-sequenced participants, respectively.

The paper's findings and limits, for the study overall: Participants were mostly white British and included more females than males, and it was suggested by the authors that clonal diversity may have been underestimated. In the small 56-69-year group, the increase in depth fell short of significance, most likely because of low power. Conclusions about previously exposed vaccinees are limited, since just a handful of AZD1222 recipients were seropositive for SARS-CoV-2 at baseline. CD4 TCRs associated with the vaccine covered the entire spike protein, and the dominant responses were in regions 160-218 and 743-854. No day 14 peak-response samples were available, so repertoires were characterized only after the peak T cell response. A significant rise in spike-specific TCR breadth and depth was observed after two AZD1222 doses relative to day 0 and relative to MenACWY recipients. Epitopes outside the regions mutated in the B.1.351 and B.1.1.7 variants were reportedly recognized by nearly half of the unique spike-specific TCRs.

The CDR3 regions of human TCRbeta chains were subjected to immunosequencing. The study's processing was this. Repertoire TCRs were matched against a reference library of SARS-CoV-2-specific TCRs generated with the MIRA antigen-specificity platform. Breadth meant the fraction of unique TCRs that were SARS-CoV-2-associated, whereas depth meant the fraction of total T cells that were SARS-CoV-2-associated. Using the MIRA data, every spike-specific TCR was mapped to the spike region that the TCR reacted to and assigned to either a CD4 or a CD8 class. Log10-transformed breadth and depth values were compared by one-way ANOVA with Sidak's multiple comparisons tests. The table was pulled from immuneACCESS by TCRdb, which kept in-frame rearrangements only. Such tables lose some clones; where checked, under half of the loss comes from unresolved V genes, and the rest has no known cause. That table is the source of V, J and clone size, and D and trimming were worked out from the DNA. The sample records some 110,000 clones, around 94% of which are singletons. The ten largest account for 1.5% to 2% of the sample.

The sample's time point label, decoded: about 28 days (+/-7) after the second vaccine dose. AZD1222 recipients whose second dose came at about 4 weeks and those whose second dose came at about 12 weeks were combined into one group, since spike-specific TCR depth and breadth did not differ between the two schedules. Samples from vaccinated people were obtained from the UK trials COV001 and COV002, which included a single-blind randomized controlled phase 2/3 trial of AZD1222 (ChAdOx1 nCoV-19) in healthy adults. For TCRbeta chain sequencing, PBMC samples from trial participants were taken at day 0 and at day 28 after the second dose. Including cysteine and phenylalanine, the CDR3 has 15 amino acids. CDR3 DNA only is kept here, 45 bases in frame from base 1. Deletion took 4 bases off V and 0 bases off J, with a span of 14 bases between the germline ends. From a lookup of the germline V gene, CDR1 and CDR2 are SGDLS and YYNGEE.

The TCR comes from an adult who received the AZD1222 COVID-19 vaccine. The sequence links TRBV9 to TRBJ2-7; a tentative D match to TRBD2 spans 6 bases. This specimen consisted of peripheral blood, obtained 28 days after the second AZD1222 dose. CDR3 loop: CASSPTRTNSYEQYF. The sequence in DNA is TGTGCCAGCAGCCCGACGCGGACTAACTCCTACGAGCAGTACTTC. Full variable domain (CDR3 extended with the reference TRBV9 and TRBJ2-7 proteins): DSGVTQTPKHLITATGQRVTLRCSPRSGDLSVYWYQQSLDQGLQFLIQYYNGEERAKGNILERFSAQQFPDLHSELNLSSLELGDSALYFCASSPTRTNSYEQYFGPGTRLTVT.